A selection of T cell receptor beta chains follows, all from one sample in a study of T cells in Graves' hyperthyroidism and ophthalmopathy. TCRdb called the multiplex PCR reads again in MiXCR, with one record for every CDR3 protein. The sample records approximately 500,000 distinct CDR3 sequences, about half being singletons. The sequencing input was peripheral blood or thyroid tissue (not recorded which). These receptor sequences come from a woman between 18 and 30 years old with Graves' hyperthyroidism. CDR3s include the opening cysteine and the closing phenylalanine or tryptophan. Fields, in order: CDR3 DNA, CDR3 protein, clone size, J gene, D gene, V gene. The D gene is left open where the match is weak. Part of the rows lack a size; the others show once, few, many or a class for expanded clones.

CDR3nt: TGTGCCAGCCCACCACGATTGGGGGAGCTGAGGCCCCAGCATTTT
CDR3aa: CASPPRLGELRPQHF
abundance: .
j_gene: TRBJ1-5
d_gene: .
v_gene: TRBV7-9

CDR3nt: TGCAGCGTTGAGACAGGGACACTCTTT
CDR3aa: CSVETGTLF
abundance: few
j_gene: TRBJ1-1
d_gene: TRBD1
v_gene: TRBV29-1

CDR3nt: TGCAGTGCTTCTCGACAGGGGGCCAACGTCCTGACTTTC
CDR3aa: CSASRQGANVLTF
abundance: .
j_gene: TRBJ2-6
d_gene: .
v_gene: TRBV20-1

CDR3nt: TGTGCCAGCAGCCCTAGGGACAGCTTGAACACTGAAGCTTTCTTT
CDR3aa: CASSPRDSLNTEAFF
abundance: many
j_gene: TRBJ1-1
d_gene: TRBD1
v_gene: TRBV13

CDR3nt: TGTGCCAGCAGCTTAGCCTCACTAGTCCTGACTTTC
CDR3aa: CASSLASLVLTF
abundance: once
j_gene: TRBJ2-6
d_gene: .
v_gene: TRBV7-2

CDR3nt: TGTGCCAGCAGCTCTAGGCTGGGACAGGGGTTT
CDR3aa: CASSSRLGQGF
abundance: .
j_gene: TRBJ2-2
d_gene: TRBD1
v_gene: TRBV7-2

CDR3nt: TGCAGTCTGGACCTTCTCTCTCGGCAGTACTTC
CDR3aa: CSLDLLSRQYF
abundance: many
j_gene: TRBJ2-7
d_gene: .
v_gene: TRBV20-1

CDR3nt: TGTGCCAGCAGCCGGACGGACGAAGGTCAGCCCCAGCATTTT
CDR3aa: CASSRTDEGQPQHF
abundance: .
j_gene: TRBJ1-5
d_gene: .
v_gene: TRBV4-2

CDR3nt: TGTGCCAGCAGTGCTTTCGGGGCGGGACCTGAAGCTTTCTTT
CDR3aa: CASSAFGAGPEAFF
abundance: many
j_gene: TRBJ1-1
d_gene: .
v_gene: TRBV6-2/TRBV6-3

CDR3nt: TGTGCCAGCACCCGACAGGGGAGGAATGGCTACACCTTC
CDR3aa: CASTRQGRNGYTF
abundance: many
j_gene: TRBJ1-2
d_gene: TRBD1
v_gene: TRBV7-2

CDR3nt: TGTGCTAGTGGTTTGGTAAGGTCCCTAAACGACGGGGGAATCTATAATTCACCCCTCCACTTT
CDR3aa: CASGLVRSLNDGGIYNSPLHF
abundance: .
j_gene: TRBJ1-6
d_gene: .
v_gene: TRBV12-3/TRBV12-4

CDR3nt: TGTGCCACTTCGGACAGCCCCAATCAGCCCCAGCATTTT
CDR3aa: CATSDSPNQPQHF
abundance: .
j_gene: TRBJ1-5
d_gene: .
v_gene: TRBV24-1

CDR3nt: TGTGCCAGCTCGGGGACGACAGGGGCTAGCAATCAGCCCCAGCATTTT
CDR3aa: CASSGTTGASNQPQHF
abundance: .
j_gene: TRBJ1-5
d_gene: TRBD1
v_gene: TRBV12-3/TRBV12-4

CDR3nt: TGTGCCACCAGCAGAGATCGACTAGCGGGCCGGCGAGAGACCCAGTACTTC
CDR3aa: CATSRDRLAGRRETQYF
abundance: many
j_gene: TRBJ2-5
d_gene: TRBD2
v_gene: TRBV15

CDR3nt: TGTGCCAGCAGCTTAGGGAGAGGATGCAGATTC
CDR3aa: CASSLGRGCRF
abundance: .
j_gene: TRBJ1-2
d_gene: .
v_gene: TRBV7-2

CDR3nt: TGTGCCAGCAGTGAATGGGCCCGGGTCGTCTATGGCTACACCTTC
CDR3aa: CASSEWARVVYGYTF
abundance: .
j_gene: TRBJ1-2
d_gene: .
v_gene: TRBV2

CDR3nt: TGTGCCAGCAGCTTATTCGTTCGTGTCCTAGGGTCCTACGAGCAGTACTTC
CDR3aa: CASSLFVRVLGSYEQYF
abundance: many
j_gene: TRBJ2-7
d_gene: .
v_gene: TRBV7-8

CDR3nt: TGTGCCAGCAGCCAAGAGGGGACAGGGTCAGGCTATGGCTACACCTTC
CDR3aa: CASSQEGTGSGYGYTF
abundance: .
j_gene: TRBJ1-2
d_gene: TRBD1
v_gene: TRBV14

CDR3nt: TGTGCCAGCAGCACAGGGACCACCGGAAACACCATATATTTT
CDR3aa: CASSTGTTGNTIYF
abundance: many
j_gene: TRBJ1-3
d_gene: .
v_gene: TRBV7-9

CDR3nt: TGTGCCACCAGCCCGGGACTATTCAGCACTGCGAACACCGGGGAGCTGTTTTTT
CDR3aa: CATSPGLFSTANTGELFF
abundance: many
j_gene: TRBJ2-2
d_gene: TRBD2
v_gene: TRBV24-1

CDR3nt: TGTGCCAGCTGGGAGCACTCTGGAAACACCATATATTTT
CDR3aa: CASWEHSGNTIYF
abundance: many
j_gene: TRBJ1-3
d_gene: .
v_gene: TRBV6-6

CDR3nt: TGTGCCGGCAGCCGGAGGGAAGCGGGAGGGCCCTCATCAGATACGCAGTATTTT
CDR3aa: CAGSRREAGGPSSDTQYF
abundance: .
j_gene: TRBJ2-3
d_gene: TRBD2
v_gene: TRBV7-2

CDR3nt: TGCAGTGCCCGGGACAGATATAATGAAAAACTGTTTTTT
CDR3aa: CSARDRYNEKLFF
abundance: many
j_gene: TRBJ1-4
d_gene: TRBD1
v_gene: TRBV20-1

CDR3nt: TGTGCCACCAGCAGAGGGACGGGGATGGCTGAAGCTTTCTTT
CDR3aa: CATSRGTGMAEAFF
abundance: .
j_gene: TRBJ1-1
d_gene: .
v_gene: TRBV15

CDR3nt: TGCAGCGTTGCCGGGACAGTCAGTCCTGAAGCTTTCTTT
CDR3aa: CSVAGTVSPEAFF
abundance: many
j_gene: TRBJ1-1
d_gene: TRBD1
v_gene: TRBV29-1

CDR3nt: TGCAGTGCTAACACAGGGTCGGGTACTGAAGCTTTCTTT
CDR3aa: CSANTGSGTEAFF
abundance: many
j_gene: TRBJ1-1
d_gene: .
v_gene: TRBV20-1

CDR3nt: TGTGCCAGCAGCCAAGATTATGGACAGTTGAACACTGAAGCTTTCTTT
CDR3aa: CASSQDYGQLNTEAFF
abundance: few
j_gene: TRBJ1-1
d_gene: .
v_gene: TRBV3-1

CDR3nt: TGTGCCAGCAGCGAGGGGGGGGGCTACAGCTCCTACGAGCAGTACTTC
CDR3aa: CASSEGGGYSSYEQYF
abundance: .
j_gene: TRBJ2-7
d_gene: .
v_gene: TRBV7-6

CDR3nt: TGTGCCAGTAGTATTGGTGAAAAACTGTTTTTT
CDR3aa: CASSIGEKLFF
abundance: many
j_gene: TRBJ1-4
d_gene: .
v_gene: TRBV19

CDR3nt: TGTGCCAGCAGCCCAGACTACTTGAGCACAGATACGCAGTATTTT
CDR3aa: CASSPDYLSTDTQYF
abundance: many
j_gene: TRBJ2-3
d_gene: .
v_gene: TRBV7-8

CDR3nt: TGTGCCATCAGTGAGTCAGGGCAGGGTAACACCATATATTTT
CDR3aa: CAISESGQGNTIYF
abundance: .
j_gene: TRBJ1-3
d_gene: .
v_gene: TRBV10-3

CDR3nt: TGTGCCAGCAGGCCTTTAGATGCAAGGGCCAACGTCCTGACTTTC
CDR3aa: CASRPLDARANVLTF
abundance: .
j_gene: TRBJ2-6
d_gene: .
v_gene: TRBV27

CDR3nt: TGTGCCAGCAGCTTAGTGGCGCCGGGAGGCTCCTACAATGAGCAGTTCTTC
CDR3aa: CASSLVAPGGSYNEQFF
abundance: once
j_gene: TRBJ2-1
d_gene: TRBD2
v_gene: TRBV11-2

CDR3nt: TGTGCCAGCAGCCTCGGACCCATGGTCCCCTACGAGCAGTACTTC
CDR3aa: CASSLGPMVPYEQYF
abundance: many
j_gene: TRBJ2-7
d_gene: .
v_gene: TRBV3-1

CDR3nt: TGTGCCAGCTCACCGACGACAACAGAAAAACTGTTTTTT
CDR3aa: CASSPTTTEKLFF
abundance: few
j_gene: TRBJ1-4
d_gene: .
v_gene: TRBV18

CDR3nt: TGTGCCAGCAGCCAGGAGGGGTATGGCTACACCTTC
CDR3aa: CASSQEGYGYTF
abundance: many
j_gene: TRBJ1-2
d_gene: .
v_gene: TRBV4-2

CDR3nt: TGCGCCAGCAGCTCAGGAAGAGACGCGTCCTACGAGCAGTACTTC
CDR3aa: CASSSGRDASYEQYF
abundance: many
j_gene: TRBJ2-7
d_gene: .
v_gene: TRBV5-1

CDR3nt: TGCAGTGCCCACGGGGCTAGCGGGGCCCAAGAGACCCAGTACTTC
CDR3aa: CSAHGASGAQETQYF
abundance: many
j_gene: TRBJ2-5
d_gene: TRBD2
v_gene: TRBV20-1

CDR3nt: TGTGCCAGCAGTGAAGCGCAGAGCCAAGAGACCCAGTACTTC
CDR3aa: CASSEAQSQETQYF
abundance: .
j_gene: TRBJ2-5
d_gene: .
v_gene: TRBV2

CDR3nt: TGTGCCAGCAGCGGGGGGACGGCAGCCTACGAGCAGTACTTC
CDR3aa: CASSGGTAAYEQYF
abundance: .
j_gene: TRBJ2-7
d_gene: .
v_gene: TRBV7-2

CDR3nt: TGTGCCAGCAACACGCAACAGGGGACGGTTTCCTCACCCCTCCACTTT
CDR3aa: CASNTQQGTVSSPLHF
abundance: .
j_gene: TRBJ1-6
d_gene: TRBD1
v_gene: TRBV9

CDR3nt: TGTGCCAGCAGCCCCCCCTGGGGGGTTCGTCAGCCCCAGCATTTT
CDR3aa: CASSPPWGVRQPQHF
abundance: few
j_gene: TRBJ1-5
d_gene: .
v_gene: TRBV7-4

CDR3nt: TGTGCCAGCAAGTTGCACGGCGCTGCTGGCTACACCTTC
CDR3aa: CASKLHGAAGYTF
abundance: many
j_gene: TRBJ1-2
d_gene: .
v_gene: TRBV27

CDR3nt: TGTGCCAGCAGTGCCGGGGCGGGGGACACTGAAGCTTTCTTT
CDR3aa: CASSAGAGDTEAFF
abundance: .
j_gene: TRBJ1-1
d_gene: .
v_gene: TRBV27

CDR3nt: TGTGCCAGCAGCTTACATGCTAACTATGGCTACACCTTC
CDR3aa: CASSLHANYGYTF
abundance: many
j_gene: TRBJ1-2
d_gene: .
v_gene: TRBV7-2

CDR3nt: TGTGCCATCAGTGAAGGATTGACAGGGCGTAGCAATCAGCCCCAGCATTTT
CDR3aa: CAISEGLTGRSNQPQHF
abundance: many
j_gene: TRBJ1-5
d_gene: TRBD1
v_gene: TRBV10-3

CDR3nt: TGTGCCAGCAGCTCCAACGGGAAGGGCCCCAATGAGCAGTTCTTC
CDR3aa: CASSSNGKGPNEQFF
abundance: few
j_gene: TRBJ2-1
d_gene: .
v_gene: TRBV7-2

CDR3nt: TGCAGCGTTAGACAGGGAGCGACATCCTACGAGCAGTACTTC
CDR3aa: CSVRQGATSYEQYF
abundance: .
j_gene: TRBJ2-7
d_gene: TRBD1
v_gene: TRBV29-1

CDR3nt: TGCAGCGTTGATGGGGACAGGGGACCCGATGAGCAGTTCTTC
CDR3aa: CSVDGDRGPDEQFF
abundance: .
j_gene: TRBJ2-1
d_gene: TRBD1
v_gene: TRBV29-1

CDR3nt: TGTGCCAGCAGCCAAGATGGGCGGGAGCTATACGAGCAGTACTTC
CDR3aa: CASSQDGRELYEQYF
abundance: .
j_gene: TRBJ2-7
d_gene: TRBD2
v_gene: TRBV3-1

CDR3nt: TGTGCCAGTAGTATTTCTTTCTTGCGGACAGCGACCTACGAGCAGTACTTC
CDR3aa: CASSISFLRTATYEQYF
abundance: many
j_gene: TRBJ2-7
d_gene: .
v_gene: TRBV19

CDR3nt: TGCAGTGCCGTGGGACAGGGAGCTAACTATGGCTACACCTTC
CDR3aa: CSAVGQGANYGYTF
abundance: many
j_gene: TRBJ1-2
d_gene: TRBD1
v_gene: TRBV20-1

CDR3nt: TGTGCTAGAGATTATAGCGGGAGGTTGTACGAGCAGTACTTC
CDR3aa: CARDYSGRLYEQYF
abundance: .
j_gene: TRBJ2-7
d_gene: TRBD2
v_gene: TRBV7-2